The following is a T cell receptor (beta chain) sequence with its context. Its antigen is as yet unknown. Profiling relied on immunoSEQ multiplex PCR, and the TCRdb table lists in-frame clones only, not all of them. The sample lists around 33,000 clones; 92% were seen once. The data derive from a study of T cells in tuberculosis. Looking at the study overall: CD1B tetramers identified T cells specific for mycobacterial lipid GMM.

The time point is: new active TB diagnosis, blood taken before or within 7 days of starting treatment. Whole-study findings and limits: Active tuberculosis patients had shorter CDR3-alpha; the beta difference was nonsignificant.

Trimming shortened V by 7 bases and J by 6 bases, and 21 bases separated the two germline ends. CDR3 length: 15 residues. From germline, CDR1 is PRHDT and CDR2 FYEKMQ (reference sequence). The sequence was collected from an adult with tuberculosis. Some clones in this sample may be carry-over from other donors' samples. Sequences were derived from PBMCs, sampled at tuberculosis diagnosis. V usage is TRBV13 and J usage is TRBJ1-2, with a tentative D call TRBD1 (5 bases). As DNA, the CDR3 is TGTGCCAGCATCAAAAGGTGGCAGGGAAAGGATGGCTACACCTTC. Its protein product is CASIKRWQGKDGYTF.